This paragraph reports one TCR beta chain. Its antigen is not identified. This sample is part of a study of stem cell transplantation in POMP-related autoinflammatory disease. About the study: Through one year post-transplant, neutrophils and platelets were 100% of graft donor origin. Study findings and constraints: A trend toward lower repertoire diversity and greater clonality appeared in every analyzed T-cell subset of PRAID patients.

Sequenced by immunoSEQ multiplex PCR; TCRdb stores in-frame clones only, minus some. The repertoire holds some 65,000 clones, approximately 91% seen once, with 0.55% to 0.85% in the top ten. Germline V lookup: CDR1 MNHNS, CDR2 SASEGT. With 4 bases clipped from V and 5 bases from J, the junction kept 8 bases outside the gene matches. This CDR3 contains 16 residues. PRAID featured prominent immunodeficiency. The sequences come from CD4+ T cells from PBMCs, collected after stem cell transplantation. The J gene is TRBJ2-4, the V gene TRBV6-1; 10 bases are a match to TRBD2. This receptor was taken from a human patient with POMP-related autoinflammation and immune dysregulation (PRAID). The T cells may come from the graft donor. CDR3 coding DNA: TGTGCCAGCAGTGGCTTAGCGGGAGGAGGTCAAAACATTCAGTACTTC. Translating gives CASSGLAGGGQNIQYF.